This T cell receptor beta chain was captured by sequencing in a study of graft-versus-host responses after intestinal transplantation. The CDR3 covers 16 residues. Germline values: CDR1 KGHSH, CDR2 LQKENI. The V end was cut by 2 bases, the J end by 1 base, with 12 bases between. Whole-study findings and limits: Individuals who had graft-donor T cell macrochimerism had allografts that showed high graft-versus-host to host-versus-graft clonal ratios.

Concerning this clone itself: Its antigen is unknown.

TCRdb's copy holds only in-frame clones and misses some; the assay was immunoSEQ multiplex PCR. Of about 150,000 clones in the sample, approximately 91% were seen once. This TCR was sampled from a human donor who received an intestinal transplant. The input for sequencing was unstimulated CD4+ T cells sorted from spleen or lymph node cells, taken before intestinal transplant. This chain connects TRBV18 to TRBJ1-5; perhaps TRBD1 as D (5 bases). CDR3 sequence reads: CASSPGAQVSNQPQHF. The DNA of the CDR3 is TGTGCCAGCTCACCAGGGGCACAGGTGAGCAATCAGCCCCAGCATTTT.